A selection of T cell receptor beta chains follows, all from one sample in a study of blood T cell repertoires in COVID-19. TCRdb keeps only in-frame clones here, not all; method: immunoSEQ multiplex PCR. The top ten clones hold about 6.3% of a sample with about 190,000 clones, 88% of them seen once. Source material: peripheral blood. Every receptor here comes from a man aged 40-55 years with active or convalescent COVID-19. Both conserved end residues are part of each CDR3. D genes are given only for firm matches. The size of a clone is reported for some rows only, either as once, few or many, or as a class for expanded clones.

J: TRBJ2-3
size: NA
D: NA
V: TRBV12-2
DNA: TGTGCAAGTCGCTTAGCGTGCGGGGGGGGCCGAACAGATACGCAGTATTTT
CDR3: CASRLACGGGRTDTQYF

J: TRBJ2-2
size: NA
D: TRBD2
V: TRBV5-6
DNA: TGTGCCAGCAGCTTACCGGGACTAGCGGGAGGCGGCGGGGAGCTGTTTTTT
CDR3: CASSLPGLAGGGGELFF

J: TRBJ1-2
size: NA
D: NA
V: TRBV12-5
DNA: TGTGCTAGTGGTTTGACCCCAGGGTTCGGCTACACCTTC
CDR3: CASGLTPGFGYTF

J: TRBJ2-5
size: NA
D: TRBD1
V: TRBV6-5
DNA: TGTGCCAGCAGTTACCGGGACAGGGTGACCCAGTACTTC
CDR3: CASSYRDRVTQYF

J: TRBJ1-6
size: few
D: NA
V: TRBV7-9
DNA: TGTGCCAGCAGCTCGACAGAACTATCACCCCTCCACTTT
CDR3: CASSSTELSPLHF

J: TRBJ2-2
size: NA
D: TRBD2
V: TRBV19
DNA: TGTGCCAGTAGTACACTAGCGTCGAACACCGGGGAGCTGTTTTTT
CDR3: CASSTLASNTGELFF

J: TRBJ1-1
size: NA
D: NA
V: TRBV20-1
DNA: TGCAGTGCTAGTGACCCGACACCGAACACTGAAGCTTTCTTT
CDR3: CSASDPTPNTEAFF

J: TRBJ2-1
size: once
D: NA
V: TRBV7-9
DNA: TGTGCCAGCAGCGTAATTCATCGGTACAATGAGCAGTTCTTC
CDR3: CASSVIHRYNEQFF

J: TRBJ2-5
size: NA
D: TRBD1
V: TRBV28
DNA: TGTGCCAGCAGACCCTCCGCCGACAGGGGAGAGACCCAGTACTTC
CDR3: CASRPSADRGETQYF

J: TRBJ2-3
size: NA
D: TRBD1
V: TRBV7-9
DNA: TGTGCCAGCAGCTATCAGACAGGGGATAGCACAGATACGCAGTATTTT
CDR3: CASSYQTGDSTDTQYF

J: TRBJ2-1
size: NA
D: NA
V: TRBV28
DNA: TGTGCCAGCAGATCTATAACAGGGCTAGGTGAGCAGTTCTTC
CDR3: CASRSITGLGEQFF

J: TRBJ2-3
size: NA
D: TRBD2
V: TRBV6-2/TRBV6-3
DNA: TGTGCCAGCAGCCCTAGCGGGGGGGCCTTGGGAGATACGCAGTATTTT
CDR3: CASSPSGGALGDTQYF

J: TRBJ1-4
size: NA
D: NA
V: TRBV21-1
DNA: TGTGCCAGCAGCAACGAACTGGAGGAAAAACTGTTTTTT
CDR3: CASSNELEEKLFF

J: TRBJ1-2
size: NA
D: NA
V: TRBV11-2
DNA: TGTGCCAGCAGCTTAACCCCCCAACAGGGTCGAAACTATGGCTACACCTTC
CDR3: CASSLTPQQGRNYGYTF

J: TRBJ1-2
size: NA
D: TRBD1
V: TRBV5-1
DNA: TGCGCCAGCAGCCCGGGGACAGGGGGTGACTATGGCTACACCTTC
CDR3: CASSPGTGGDYGYTF

J: TRBJ2-2
size: NA
D: NA
V: TRBV28
DNA: TGTGCCAGCACCCAACACAGCACCGGGGAGCTGTTTTTT
CDR3: CASTQHSTGELFF

J: TRBJ2-1
size: NA
D: TRBD2
V: TRBV4-3
DNA: TGCGCCAGCAGCCGGGGACTAGCGGGTGACAATGAGCAGTTCTTC
CDR3: CASSRGLAGDNEQFF

J: TRBJ2-1
size: NA
D: TRBD2
V: TRBV18
DNA: TGTGCCAGCTCACAGAGACTAGCGGGTGCCTACAATGAGCAGTTCTTC
CDR3: CASSQRLAGAYNEQFF

J: TRBJ2-2
size: NA
D: TRBD2
V: TRBV18
DNA: TGTGCCAGCTCACCGACTAGCGGGGGAGCCACCGGGGAGCTGTTTTTT
CDR3: CASSPTSGGATGELFF

J: TRBJ2-3
size: NA
D: TRBD2
V: TRBV27
DNA: TGTGCCAGCAGTTTGGGGGGGGGATCCGATACGCAGTATTTT
CDR3: CASSLGGGSDTQYF

J: TRBJ1-1
size: NA
D: NA
V: TRBV2
DNA: TGTGCCAGCAGTGTAGACACTGAAGCTTTCTTT
CDR3: CASSVDTEAFF

J: TRBJ1-1
size: NA
D: NA
V: TRBV28
DNA: TGTGCCATCCTCGACGGGGGTACGAACACTGAAGCTTTCTTT
CDR3: CAILDGGTNTEAFF

J: TRBJ2-3
size: NA
D: NA
V: TRBV11-2
DNA: TGTGCCAGCAGGCATGCGGGGGCCATCACTAGCACAGATACGCAGTATTTT
CDR3: CASRHAGAITSTDTQYF

J: TRBJ1-5
size: NA
D: NA
V: TRBV7-6
DNA: TGTGCCAGCAGCAAAGAAGCGGGGGTAGATCAGCCCCAGCATTTT
CDR3: CASSKEAGVDQPQHF

J: TRBJ2-6
size: NA
D: NA
V: TRBV6-1
DNA: TGTGCCAGCAGTGAAGCGCTTCGGAGTTCTGGGGCCAACGTCCTGACTTTC
CDR3: CASSEALRSSGANVLTF

J: TRBJ1-2
size: NA
D: TRBD1
V: TRBV7-9
DNA: TGTGCCAGCAGCCCCCGGACAGGGACTAACTATGGCTACACCTTC
CDR3: CASSPRTGTNYGYTF

J: TRBJ2-5
size: once
D: NA
V: TRBV5-8
DNA: TGTGCCAGCAGCTTGCGGGGAGGAGGAGAGACCCAGTACTTC
CDR3: CASSLRGGGETQYF

J: TRBJ1-2
size: once
D: NA
V: TRBV19
DNA: TGTGCCAGTAGTATAGATGGGGCAGCTAACTATGGCTACACCTTC
CDR3: CASSIDGAANYGYTF

J: TRBJ2-1
size: NA
D: TRBD2
V: TRBV11-2
DNA: TGTGCCAGCAGCTTTAGACTCGCGGGGGTGGGGGAGCAGTTCTTC
CDR3: CASSFRLAGVGEQFF

J: TRBJ2-1
size: NA
D: TRBD1
V: TRBV24-1
DNA: TGTGCCACCAGTGACCAAACAGGGGTCGGATACAATGAGCAGTTCTTC
CDR3: CATSDQTGVGYNEQFF

J: TRBJ2-1
size: NA
D: NA
V: TRBV5-1
DNA: TGCGCCAGCAGCACAATGGGCGGCGGGAACAATGAGCAGTTCTTC
CDR3: CASSTMGGGNNEQFF

J: TRBJ2-1
size: once
D: NA
V: TRBV27
DNA: TGTGCCAGCAGGATTTCATTATCGGCCTACAATGAGCAGTTCTTC
CDR3: CASRISLSAYNEQFF

J: TRBJ1-4
size: NA
D: NA
V: TRBV15
DNA: TGTGCCACCAGCAGAGATGTCAGGGCAACTAATGAAAAACTGTTTTTT
CDR3: CATSRDVRATNEKLFF

J: TRBJ1-6
size: NA
D: NA
V: TRBV6-4
DNA: TGTGCCAGCAGTGGTCCGGCAGGGGAGTTTAATTCACCCCTCCACTTT
CDR3: CASSGPAGEFNSPLHF

J: TRBJ2-7
size: NA
D: NA
V: TRBV28
DNA: TGTGCCAGTAGTTTTCGTCTCTCCTACGAGCAGTACTTC
CDR3: CASSFRLSYEQYF

J: TRBJ2-7
size: NA
D: NA
V: TRBV24-1
DNA: TGTGCCACCAGTGATCCGGTACCCTCGTACGAGCAGTACTTC
CDR3: CATSDPVPSYEQYF

J: TRBJ1-1
size: NA
D: NA
V: TRBV19
DNA: TGTGCCAGTAGGGGGGGAGGGAACACTGAAGCTTTCTTT
CDR3: CASRGGGNTEAFF

J: TRBJ2-2
size: NA
D: NA
V: TRBV6-2/TRBV6-3
DNA: TGTGCCAGCAGTACACTAGGGGGGGCGAACACCGGGGAGCTGTTTTTT
CDR3: CASSTLGGANTGELFF

J: TRBJ1-1
size: NA
D: TRBD1
V: TRBV3-1/TRBV3-2
DNA: TGTGCCAGCAGCTTAACAGGGGGCGACGAAGCTTTCTTT
CDR3: CASSLTGGDEAFF

J: TRBJ2-5
size: NA
D: NA
V: TRBV10-3
DNA: TGTGCCATCAGTGGACAGTTTGAGACCCAGTACTTC
CDR3: CAISGQFETQYF

J: TRBJ1-5
size: NA
D: NA
V: TRBV7-8
DNA: TGTGCCAGCAGCCGGGCAGATAATCAGCCCCAGCATTTT
CDR3: CASSRADNQPQHF

J: TRBJ2-1
size: once
D: TRBD1
V: TRBV5-1
DNA: TGCGCCAGCAGCTCCAAAGGACAGGGGACTGAGCAGTTCTTC
CDR3: CASSSKGQGTEQFF

J: TRBJ2-2
size: NA
D: TRBD1
V: TRBV5-1
DNA: TGCGCCAGCAGCTCGGGACAGCTCACCGGGGAGCTGTTTTTT
CDR3: CASSSGQLTGELFF

J: TRBJ2-2
size: NA
D: NA
V: TRBV4-3
DNA: TGCGCCTCCTCTTCCTATACGAACACCGGGGAGCTGTTTTTT
CDR3: CASSSYTNTGELFF

J: TRBJ1-6
size: NA
D: NA
V: TRBV19
DNA: TGTGCCAGTACCCAAGTTGGCATGGTCCCCCTCCACTTT
CDR3: CASTQVGMVPLHF

J: TRBJ2-7
size: NA
D: NA
V: TRBV3-1/TRBV3-2
DNA: TGTGCCAGCAGCCTAACAGGGACCTACGAGCAGTACTTC
CDR3: CASSLTGTYEQYF

J: TRBJ2-2
size: NA
D: NA
V: TRBV5-1
DNA: TGCGCCAGCAGGTCGGGGGGACAACCCACCGGGGAGCTGTTTTTT
CDR3: CASRSGGQPTGELFF

J: TRBJ2-5
size: NA
D: NA
V: TRBV20-1
DNA: TGCAGTGCTAGTATGCGCCAGGCGGAGACCCAGTACTTC
CDR3: CSASMRQAETQYF

J: TRBJ2-3
size: once
D: NA
V: TRBV28
DNA: TGTGCCAGCAGGGCAGACACAGATACGCAGTATTTT
CDR3: CASRADTDTQYF

J: TRBJ2-7
size: NA
D: TRBD1
V: TRBV29-1
DNA: TGCAGCGTTGAGGGACAGGGCCACGAGCAGTACTTC
CDR3: CSVEGQGHEQYF

J: TRBJ2-3
size: NA
D: TRBD2
V: TRBV19
DNA: TGTGCCAGTAGTATAGACCCCGTTCTAGCGGGAACGGATACGCAGTATTTT
CDR3: CASSIDPVLAGTDTQYF

J: TRBJ1-1
size: NA
D: NA
V: TRBV9
DNA: TGTGCCAGCAGCGTAGCTAGGATTCGTGAGAACACTGAAGCTTTCTTT
CDR3: CASSVARIRENTEAFF

J: TRBJ2-7
size: NA
D: NA
V: TRBV5-1
DNA: TGCGCCAGCAGCTTGGAAGTTTTAGGATCGGTGGCGGCCCTGGGGCAGTACTTC
CDR3: CASSLEVLGSVAALGQYF